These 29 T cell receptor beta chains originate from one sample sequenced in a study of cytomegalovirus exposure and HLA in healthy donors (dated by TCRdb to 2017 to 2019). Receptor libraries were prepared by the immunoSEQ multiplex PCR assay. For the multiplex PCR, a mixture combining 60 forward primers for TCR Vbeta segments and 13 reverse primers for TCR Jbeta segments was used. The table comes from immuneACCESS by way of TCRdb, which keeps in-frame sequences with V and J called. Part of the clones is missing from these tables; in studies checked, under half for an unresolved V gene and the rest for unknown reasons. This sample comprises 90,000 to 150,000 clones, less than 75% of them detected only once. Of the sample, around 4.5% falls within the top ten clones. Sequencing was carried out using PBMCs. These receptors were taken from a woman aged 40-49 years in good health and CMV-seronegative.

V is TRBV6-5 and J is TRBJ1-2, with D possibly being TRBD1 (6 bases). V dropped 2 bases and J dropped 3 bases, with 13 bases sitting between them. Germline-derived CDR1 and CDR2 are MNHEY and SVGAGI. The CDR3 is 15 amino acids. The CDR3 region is CASSYGRTAYYGYTF. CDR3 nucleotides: TGTGCCAGCAGTTACGGAAGGACAGCATACTATGGCTACACCTTC.

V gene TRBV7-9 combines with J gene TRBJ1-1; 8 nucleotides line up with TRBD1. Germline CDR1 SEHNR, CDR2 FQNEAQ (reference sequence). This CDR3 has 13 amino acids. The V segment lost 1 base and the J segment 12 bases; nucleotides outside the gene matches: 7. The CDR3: CASSLGGQGASFF. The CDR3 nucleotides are TGTGCCAGCAGCTTAGGGGGCCAGGGGGCATCTTTCTTT.

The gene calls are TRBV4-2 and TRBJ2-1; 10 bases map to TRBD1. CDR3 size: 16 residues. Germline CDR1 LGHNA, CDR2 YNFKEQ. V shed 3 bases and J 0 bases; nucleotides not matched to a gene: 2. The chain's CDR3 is CASSQGTGVSYNEQFF. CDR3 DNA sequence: TGTGCCAGCAGCCAGGGGACAGGGGTCTCCTACAATGAGCAGTTCTTC.

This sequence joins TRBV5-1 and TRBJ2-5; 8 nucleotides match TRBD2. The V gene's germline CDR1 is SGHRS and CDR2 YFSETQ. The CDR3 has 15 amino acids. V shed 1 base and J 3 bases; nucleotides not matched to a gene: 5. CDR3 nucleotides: TGCGCCAGCAGCTTGCGGGGGGGGGCCGAAGAGACCCAGTACTTC. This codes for CASSLRGGAEETQYF.

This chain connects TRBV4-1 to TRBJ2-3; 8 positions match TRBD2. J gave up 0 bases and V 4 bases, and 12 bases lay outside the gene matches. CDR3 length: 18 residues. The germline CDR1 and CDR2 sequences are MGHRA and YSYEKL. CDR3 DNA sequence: TGCGCCAGCAGCCCCAACGAGTGGAGCGGGGGTAGCACAGATACGCAGTATTTT. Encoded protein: CASSPNEWSGGSTDTQYF.

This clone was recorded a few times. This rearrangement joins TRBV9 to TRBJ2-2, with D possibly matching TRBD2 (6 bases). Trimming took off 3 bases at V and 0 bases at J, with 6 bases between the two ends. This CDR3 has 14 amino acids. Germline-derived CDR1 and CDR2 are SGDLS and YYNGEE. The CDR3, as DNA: TGTGCCAGCAGCGGGGGGGCGAACACCGGGGAGCTGTTTTTT. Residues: CASSGGANTGELFF. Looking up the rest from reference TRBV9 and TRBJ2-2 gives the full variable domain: DSGVTQTPKHLITATGQRVTLRCSPRSGDLSVYWYQQSLDQGLQFLIQYYNGEERAKGNILERFSAQQFPDLHSELNLSSLELGDSALYFCASSGGANTGELFFGEGSRLTVL.

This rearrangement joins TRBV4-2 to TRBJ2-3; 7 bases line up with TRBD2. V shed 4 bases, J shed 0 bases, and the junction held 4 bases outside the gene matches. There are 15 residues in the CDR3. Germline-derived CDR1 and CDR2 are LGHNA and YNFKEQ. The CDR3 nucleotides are TGTGCCAGCAGCCTGGGGGGGGGAAGCACAGATACGCAGTATTTT. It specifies CASSLGGGSTDTQYF.

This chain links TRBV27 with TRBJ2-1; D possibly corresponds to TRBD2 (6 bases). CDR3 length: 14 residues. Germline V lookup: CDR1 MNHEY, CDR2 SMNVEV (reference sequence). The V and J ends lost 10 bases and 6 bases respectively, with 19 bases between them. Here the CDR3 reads CATSPRERSNEQFF. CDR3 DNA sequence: TGTGCCACCAGCCCCCGGGAGCGGAGCAATGAGCAGTTCTTC.

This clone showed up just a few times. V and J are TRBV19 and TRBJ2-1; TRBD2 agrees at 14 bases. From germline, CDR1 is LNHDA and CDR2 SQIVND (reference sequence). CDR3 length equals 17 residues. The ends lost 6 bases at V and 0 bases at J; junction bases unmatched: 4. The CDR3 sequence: CASRGLAGETSYNEQFF. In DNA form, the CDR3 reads TGTGCCAGTAGGGGACTAGCGGGGGAGACCTCCTACAATGAGCAGTTCTTC.

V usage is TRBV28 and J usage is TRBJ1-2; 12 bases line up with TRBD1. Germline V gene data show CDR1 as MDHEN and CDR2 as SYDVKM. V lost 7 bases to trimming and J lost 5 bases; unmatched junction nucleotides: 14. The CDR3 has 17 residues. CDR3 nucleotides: TGTGCCAGCATGATGTGGGGGACAGGGGGCTGGGGGTATGGCTACACCTTC. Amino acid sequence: CASMMWGTGGWGYGYTF.

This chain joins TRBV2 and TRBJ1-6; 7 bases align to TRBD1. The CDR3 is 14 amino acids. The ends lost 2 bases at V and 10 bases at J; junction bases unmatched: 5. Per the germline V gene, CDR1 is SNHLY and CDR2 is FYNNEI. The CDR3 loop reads CASSERQGGSPLHF. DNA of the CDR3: TGTGCCAGCAGTGAACGACAGGGTGGATCACCCCTCCACTTT.

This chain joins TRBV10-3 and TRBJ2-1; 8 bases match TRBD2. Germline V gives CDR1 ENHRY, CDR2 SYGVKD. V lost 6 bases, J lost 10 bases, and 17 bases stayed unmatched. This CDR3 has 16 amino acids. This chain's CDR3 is CAISTTRPGLENEQFF. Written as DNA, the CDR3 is TGTGCCATCAGCACCACTAGACCGGGACTAGAAAACGAGCAGTTCTTC.

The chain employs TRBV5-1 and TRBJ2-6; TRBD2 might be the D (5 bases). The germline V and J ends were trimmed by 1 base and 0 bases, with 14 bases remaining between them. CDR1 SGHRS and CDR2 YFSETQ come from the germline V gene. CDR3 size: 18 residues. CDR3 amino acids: CASSLRVDLHSGANVLTF. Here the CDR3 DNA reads TGCGCCAGCAGCTTGCGGGTGGACTTGCACTCTGGGGCCAACGTCCTGACTTTC.

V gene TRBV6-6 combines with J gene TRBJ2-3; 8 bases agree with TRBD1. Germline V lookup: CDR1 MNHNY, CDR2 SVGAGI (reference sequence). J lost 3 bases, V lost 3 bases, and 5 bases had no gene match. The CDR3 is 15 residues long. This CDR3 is CASSYLGQGTDTQYF. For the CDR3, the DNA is TGTGCCAGCAGTTATCTCGGACAGGGTACAGATACGCAGTATTTT.

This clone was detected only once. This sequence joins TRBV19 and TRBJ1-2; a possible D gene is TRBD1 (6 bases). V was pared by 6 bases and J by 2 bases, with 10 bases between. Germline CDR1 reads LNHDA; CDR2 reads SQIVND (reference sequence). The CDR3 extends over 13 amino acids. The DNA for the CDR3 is TGTGCCAGTAGCACAGGGCCGAACTATGGCTACACCTTC. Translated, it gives CASSTGPNYGYTF.

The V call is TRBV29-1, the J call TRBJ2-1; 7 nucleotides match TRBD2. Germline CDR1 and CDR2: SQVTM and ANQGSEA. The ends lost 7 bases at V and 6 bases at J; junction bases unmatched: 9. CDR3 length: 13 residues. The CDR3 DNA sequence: TGCAGCGCCACTGTGGGGAGGGCCAATGAGCAGTTCTTC. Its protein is CSATVGRANEQFF.

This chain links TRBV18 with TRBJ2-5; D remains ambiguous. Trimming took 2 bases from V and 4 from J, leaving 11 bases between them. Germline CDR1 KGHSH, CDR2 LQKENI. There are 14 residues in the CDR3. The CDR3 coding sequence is TGTGCCAGCTCACCAGATGAGCCCCTAGAGACCCAGTACTTC. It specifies CASSPDEPLETQYF.

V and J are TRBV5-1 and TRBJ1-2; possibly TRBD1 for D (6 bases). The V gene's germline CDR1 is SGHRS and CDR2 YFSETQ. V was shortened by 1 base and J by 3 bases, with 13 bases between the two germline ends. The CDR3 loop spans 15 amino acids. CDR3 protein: CASSLLQGRDYGYTF. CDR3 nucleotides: TGCGCCAGCAGCTTGCTTCAGGGGCGGGACTATGGCTACACCTTC.

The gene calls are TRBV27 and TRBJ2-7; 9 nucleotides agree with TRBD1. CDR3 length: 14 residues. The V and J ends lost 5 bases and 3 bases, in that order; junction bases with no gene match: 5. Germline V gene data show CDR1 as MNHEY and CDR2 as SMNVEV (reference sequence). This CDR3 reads CASSPWDRDYEQYF. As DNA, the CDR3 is TGTGCCAGCAGTCCCTGGGACAGGGACTACGAGCAGTACTTC.

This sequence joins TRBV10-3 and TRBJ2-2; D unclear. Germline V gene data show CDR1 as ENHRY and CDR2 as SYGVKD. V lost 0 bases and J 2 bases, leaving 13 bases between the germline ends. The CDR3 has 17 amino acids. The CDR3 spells CAISESSGGTNTGELFF. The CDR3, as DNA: TGTGCCATCAGTGAGTCGAGTGGCGGAACTAACACCGGGGAGCTGTTTTTT.

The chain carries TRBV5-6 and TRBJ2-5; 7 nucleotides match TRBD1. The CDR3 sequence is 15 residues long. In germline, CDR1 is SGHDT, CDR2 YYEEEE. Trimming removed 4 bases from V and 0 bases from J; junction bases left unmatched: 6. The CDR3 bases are TGTGCCAGCAGCCGGACCGGGACAGACCAAGAGACCCAGTACTTC. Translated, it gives CASSRTGTDQETQYF. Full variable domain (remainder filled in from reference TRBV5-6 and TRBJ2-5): DAGVTQSPTHLIKTRGQQVTLRCSPKSGHDTVSWYQQALGQGPQFIFQYYEEEERQRGNFPDRFSGHQFPNYSSELNVNALLLGDSALYLCASSRTGTDQETQYFGPGTRLLVL.

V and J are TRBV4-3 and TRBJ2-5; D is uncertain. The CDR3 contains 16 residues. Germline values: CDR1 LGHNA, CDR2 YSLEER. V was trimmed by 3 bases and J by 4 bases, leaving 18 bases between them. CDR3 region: CASSQEPRRPGETQYF. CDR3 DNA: TGCGCCAGCAGCCAGGAGCCCCGGAGACCCGGAGAGACCCAGTACTTC.

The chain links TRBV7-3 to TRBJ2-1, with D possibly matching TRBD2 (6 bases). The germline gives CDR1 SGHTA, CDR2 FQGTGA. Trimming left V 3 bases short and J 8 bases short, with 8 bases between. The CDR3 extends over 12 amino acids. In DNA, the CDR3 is TGTGCCAGCAGCTTTAGCGGCGATGAGCAGTTCTTC. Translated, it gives CASSFSGDEQFF.

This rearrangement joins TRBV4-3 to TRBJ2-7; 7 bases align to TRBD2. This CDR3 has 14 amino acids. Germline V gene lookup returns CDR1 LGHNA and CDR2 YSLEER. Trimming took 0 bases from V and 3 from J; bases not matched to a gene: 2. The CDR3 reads CASSQETGGYEQYF. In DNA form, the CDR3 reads TGCGCCAGCAGCCAAGAGACGGGGGGCTACGAGCAGTACTTC.

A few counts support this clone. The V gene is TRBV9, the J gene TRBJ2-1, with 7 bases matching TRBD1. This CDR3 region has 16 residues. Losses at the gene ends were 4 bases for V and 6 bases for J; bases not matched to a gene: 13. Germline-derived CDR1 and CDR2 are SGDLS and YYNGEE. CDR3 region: CASSHRLKGAPNEQFF. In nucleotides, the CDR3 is TGTGCCAGCAGCCACAGGTTAAAGGGGGCGCCCAATGAGCAGTTCTTC.

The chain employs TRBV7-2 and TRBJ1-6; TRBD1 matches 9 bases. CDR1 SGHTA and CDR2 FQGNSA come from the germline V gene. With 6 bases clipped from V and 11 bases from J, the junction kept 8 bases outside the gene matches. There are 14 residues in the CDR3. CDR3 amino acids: CASRQQGATTPLHF. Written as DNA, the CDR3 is TGTGCCAGCAGACAACAGGGGGCTACTACACCCCTCCACTTT. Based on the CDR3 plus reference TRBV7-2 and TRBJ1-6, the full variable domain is GAGVSQSPSNKVTEKGKDVELRCDPISGHTALYWYRQSLGQGLEFLIYFQGNSAPDKSGLPSDRFSAERTGGSVSTLTIQRTQQEDSAVYLCASRQQGATTPLHFGNGTRLTVT.

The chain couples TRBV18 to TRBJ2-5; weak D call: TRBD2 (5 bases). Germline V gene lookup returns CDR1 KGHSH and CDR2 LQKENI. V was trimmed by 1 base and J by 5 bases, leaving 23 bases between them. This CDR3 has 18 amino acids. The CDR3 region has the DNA TGTGCCAGCTCACCACTCCCCCTGGCTACCCTGTCGGGGGAGACCCAGTACTTC. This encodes CASSPLPLATLSGETQYF. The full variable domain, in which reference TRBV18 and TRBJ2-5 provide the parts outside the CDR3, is NAGVMQNPRHLVRRRGQEARLRCSPMKGHSHVYWYRQLPEEGLKFMVYLQKENIIDESGMPKERFSAEFPKEGPSILRIQQVVRGDSAAYFCASSPLPLATLSGETQYFGPGTRLLVL.

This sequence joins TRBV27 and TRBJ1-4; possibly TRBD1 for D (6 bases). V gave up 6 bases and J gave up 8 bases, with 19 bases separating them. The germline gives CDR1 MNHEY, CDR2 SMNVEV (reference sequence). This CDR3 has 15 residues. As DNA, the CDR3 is TGTGCCAGCAGCTCCTCCGGGGGGCTGAAAGAAAAACTGTTTTTT. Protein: CASSSSGGLKEKLFF.

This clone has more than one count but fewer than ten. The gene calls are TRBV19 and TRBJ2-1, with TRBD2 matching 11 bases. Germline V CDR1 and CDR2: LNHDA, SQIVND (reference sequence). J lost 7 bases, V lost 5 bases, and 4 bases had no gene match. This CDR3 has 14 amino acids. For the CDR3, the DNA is TGTGCCAGTAGTTCTAGCGGGGGGATAAATGAGCAGTTCTTC. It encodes CASSSSGGINEQFF.